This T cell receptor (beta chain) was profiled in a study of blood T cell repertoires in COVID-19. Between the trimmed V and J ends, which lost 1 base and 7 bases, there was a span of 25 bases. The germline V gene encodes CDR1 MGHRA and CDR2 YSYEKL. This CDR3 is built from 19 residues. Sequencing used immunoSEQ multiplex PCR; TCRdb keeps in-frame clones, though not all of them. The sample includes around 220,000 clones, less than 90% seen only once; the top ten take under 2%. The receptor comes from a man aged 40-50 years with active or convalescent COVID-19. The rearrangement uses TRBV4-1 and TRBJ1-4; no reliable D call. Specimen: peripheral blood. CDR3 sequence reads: CASSQAGAGSVRGGEKLFF. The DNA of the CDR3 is TGCGCCAGCAGCCAAGCAGGAGCGGGGTCGGTGCGGGGAGGTGAAAAACTGTTTTTT.